The entry below gives a single T cell receptor beta chain sequence along with its context. What antigen it recognizes has not been identified. Per-base quality was not reported, and no clone a single base away is much larger than it. This sample is drawn from a study of shared clonotypes between healthy human individuals (dated by TCRdb to about 2020). Regarding the research as a whole: Three men and a couple of women, aged 18 to 49 years, made up the cohort. Leukapheresis yielded between about 0.85 and 9.5 billion PBMCs per donor. For each donor, CD4 naive and CD4 memory were each run on three plates, CD8 naive on two plates, and CD8 memory on one plate. To increase sequencing depth and limit assay-specific biases, different laboratories used diverse techniques to prepare libraries and sequence TCR repertoires. To estimate repertoire size and how much clonotype sharing occurs between individuals, the study deeply sequenced the blood TCR repertoires of 5 or 6 healthy adults.

Compared with germline, V lacks 5 bases and J lacks 3 bases; bases without a gene match: 13. The CDR3, cysteine through phenylalanine, is 17 amino acids long. Only CDR3 DNA remains: 51 bases, in frame from the first base. CDR1 LNHDA and CDR2 SQIVND are derived from the germline V gene (reference sequence). Study-wide conclusions, independent of this receptor: Compared with non-shared clonotypes, the clonotypes found in all four sorted-subset donors had higher generation probabilities. Sampling was restricted to blood, and TCR repertoires in tissue are likely to differ from TCR repertoires in blood. Naive subsets generally had larger estimated clonotype richness than memory subsets. Even with the large sequencing depth, rarefaction of the sorted-subset datasets indicated that sequencing was incomplete. Because the study included only a small number of donors, the genetic and exposure-history diversity represented was limited. When a few donors were compared, the shared fraction of clonotypes was around 5% for naive CD4, roughly 3.3% for naive CD8, more than 2% for memory CD4, and approximately 0.4% for memory CD8. Based on pairwise subsampling, the degree of clonotype sharing among donors was expected to be affected by sequencing depth.

TCR CDR3 regions were amplified from genomic DNA by multiplex PCR using the deep immunoSEQ assay. Genomic DNA extracted from each cell subset was distributed evenly over all wells of several immunoSEQ 96-well plates, and each plate served as one replicate. Each replicate PCR for sorted subsets received about 180 ng genomic DNA, equal to roughly 33,000 T cell genomes. Purified libraries were measured with a Qubit 3.0 fluorometer, size-checked on a Bioanalyzer 2100, and measured again with the KAPA Library Quantification kit. Every immunoSEQ 96-well plate was sequenced on a dedicated single-read 150-cycle Illumina NextSeq 550 flow cell. The paper's processing steps were these. The immunoSEQ output contained only junctional sequences without quality scores, so filtering could not match that applied to full-length reads. Sequences were annotated with PyIR, a Python wrapper for IgBLAST v1.9, using IMGT germline references to assign V/J genes and CDR3. Reads with weak V/J assignments (E-value above 1e-6), missing CDR3, stop codons, out-of-frame junctions, or ambiguous translated residues were removed. V3J clonotypes were defined by identical inferred V gene, J gene, and CDR3 amino acid sequence. To compute the percentage overlap between repertoires, the number of shared unique clonotypes was divided by the size of the smaller repertoire. Repertoire richness was assessed with RTK rarefaction, the Chao1 estimator, and Recon v2.1 estimates of unobserved clonotypes. Generation probabilities for all TCRbeta clonotypes obtained by the gDNA method from a handful of donors were computed using OLGA. TCRdb provides this immuneACCESS table in a form limited to in-frame rearrangements. Some clones are lacking; in checked studies, under half of them reflect an unresolved V gene, and why the rest are absent is not known. Clone size and V and J calls were adopted from that table, with D and trimming inferred from the DNA. The sample table contains about 2.2 million clones; only one count was recorded for just under 95% of them. About 1.7% of the sample lies in the top ten.

CD8 naive samples were obtained by positive selection for CCR7 among CD45RO-negative cells, yielding a CD45RA+CCR7+ population from which TemRA cells were excluded. Donors were healthy HIV-negative adults with no recently reported acute infections or vaccinations. Every donor was a Caucasian adult living in Nashville, Tennessee, USA. Blood was collected by leukapheresis, and PBMCs were isolated by Ficoll-Histopaque density gradient centrifugation and then cryopreserved in liquid nitrogen vapor phase. Analytical flow cytometry was used to check the purity and quantity of every magnetically sorted T cell population. Genomic DNA was isolated from each sorted fraction and quantified by UV absorbance on a Nanodrop 2000c.

The sequence came from a young man in good health. Some clones in this sample may be carry-over from other donors' samples. Sequencing used naive CD8+ T cells from PBMCs. Taken with the paper, the label for cell subset or site translates to: CD45RA+CCR7+. The chain links TRBV19 with TRBJ2-1; 7 bases in between match TRBD2. Here the CDR3 is given as CASSSRGLAEIYNEQFF. The DNA sequence is as follows: TGTGCCAGTAGTTCAAGAGGCCTAGCGGAGATCTACAATGAGCAGTTCTTC.